This TCR beta chain was documented in a study of shared T cell receptors in the human thymus. Generated by immunoSEQ multiplex PCR, the TCRdb table keeps only in-frame clones and is missing some. The sample has hundreds of thousands of clones, 70% to 90% seen once. Germline V gene lookup returns CDR1 LGHNA and CDR2 YSLEER. Trimming took off 0 bases at V and 0 bases at J, with 12 bases between the two ends. CDR3 length: 16 amino acids. The sample was also reused in another study, on human thymus T cells. That work contributes: Thymus was obtained from resections taken during corrective heart surgery. Across thymic and blood repertoires, the usage of V and J genes appeared to be biased. In unrelated individuals, thymic repertoires overlapped highly, according to related research.

Source material: thymocytes. This receptor was identified in a boy in the first two years of life with a congenital heart defect. J is TRBJ2-7 and V is TRBV4-3; TRBD2 might be the D (5 bases). Here the CDR3 reads CASSQDREFLSYEQYF. The DNA for the CDR3 is TGCGCCAGCAGCCAAGATAGGGAGTTCCTCTCCTACGAGCAGTACTTC.